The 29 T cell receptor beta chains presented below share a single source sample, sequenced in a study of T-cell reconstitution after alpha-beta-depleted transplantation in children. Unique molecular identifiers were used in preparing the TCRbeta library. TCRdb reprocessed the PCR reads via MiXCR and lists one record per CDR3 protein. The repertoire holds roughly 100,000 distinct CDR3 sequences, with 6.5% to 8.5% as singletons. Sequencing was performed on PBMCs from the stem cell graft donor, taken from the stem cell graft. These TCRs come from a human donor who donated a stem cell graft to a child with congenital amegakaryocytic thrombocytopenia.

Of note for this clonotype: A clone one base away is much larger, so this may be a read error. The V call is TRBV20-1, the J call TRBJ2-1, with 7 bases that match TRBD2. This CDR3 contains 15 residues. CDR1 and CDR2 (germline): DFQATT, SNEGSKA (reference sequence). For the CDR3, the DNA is TGCTGTGCTCCTCTACTAGCGTCCTCCTACAATGAGCAGTTCTTC. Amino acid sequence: CCAPLLASSYNEQFF.

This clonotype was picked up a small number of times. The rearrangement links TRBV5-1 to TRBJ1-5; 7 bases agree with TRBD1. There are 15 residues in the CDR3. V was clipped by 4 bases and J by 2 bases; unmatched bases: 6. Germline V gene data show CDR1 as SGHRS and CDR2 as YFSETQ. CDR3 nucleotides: TGCGCCAGCAGCCCCGGACAGGTAGGCAATCAGCCCCAGCATTTT. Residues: CASSPGQVGNQPQHF. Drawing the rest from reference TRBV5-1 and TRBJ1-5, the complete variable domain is KAGVTQTPRYLIKTRGQQVTLSCSPISGHRSVSWYQQTPGQGLQFLFEYFSETQRNKGNFPGRFSGRQFSNSRSEMNVSTLELGDSALYLCASSPGQVGNQPQHFGDGTRLSIL.

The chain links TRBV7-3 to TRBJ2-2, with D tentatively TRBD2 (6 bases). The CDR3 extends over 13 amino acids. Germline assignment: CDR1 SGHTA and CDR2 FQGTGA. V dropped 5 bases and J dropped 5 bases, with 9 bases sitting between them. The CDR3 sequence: CASSPGRTGELFF. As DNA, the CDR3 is TGTGCCAGCAGCCCCGGGAGAACCGGGGAGCTGTTTTTT.

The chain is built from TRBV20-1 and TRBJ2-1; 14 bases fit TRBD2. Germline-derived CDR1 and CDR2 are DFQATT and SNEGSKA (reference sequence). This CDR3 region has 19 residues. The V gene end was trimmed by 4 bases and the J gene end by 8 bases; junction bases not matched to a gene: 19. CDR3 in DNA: TGCAGTGCTATGGTTCCGGGACTAGCGGGGGACTGGCGTCTGTATGAGCAGTTCTTC. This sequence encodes CSAMVPGLAGDWRLYEQFF.

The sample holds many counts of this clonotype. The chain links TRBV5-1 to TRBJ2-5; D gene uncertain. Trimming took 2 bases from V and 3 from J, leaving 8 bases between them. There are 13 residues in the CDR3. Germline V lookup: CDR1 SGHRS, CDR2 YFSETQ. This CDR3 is CASSLGGEETQYF. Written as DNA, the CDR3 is TGCGCCAGCAGCTTAGGCGGAGAAGAGACCCAGTACTTC.

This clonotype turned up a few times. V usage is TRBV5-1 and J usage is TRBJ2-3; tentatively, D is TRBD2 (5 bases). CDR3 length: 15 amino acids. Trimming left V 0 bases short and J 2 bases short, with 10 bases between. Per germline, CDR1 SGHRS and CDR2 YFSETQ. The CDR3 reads CASSLVTGNTDTQYF. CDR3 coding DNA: TGCGCCAGCAGCTTGGTCACCGGGAACACAGATACGCAGTATTTT.

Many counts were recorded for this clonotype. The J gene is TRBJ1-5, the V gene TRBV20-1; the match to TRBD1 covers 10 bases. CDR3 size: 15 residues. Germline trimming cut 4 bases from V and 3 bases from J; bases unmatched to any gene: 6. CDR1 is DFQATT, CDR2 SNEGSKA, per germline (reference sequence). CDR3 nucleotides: TGCAGTGCTACCCCCGGGACAGGGGTCAATCAGCCCCAGCATTTT. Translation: CSATPGTGVNQPQHF.

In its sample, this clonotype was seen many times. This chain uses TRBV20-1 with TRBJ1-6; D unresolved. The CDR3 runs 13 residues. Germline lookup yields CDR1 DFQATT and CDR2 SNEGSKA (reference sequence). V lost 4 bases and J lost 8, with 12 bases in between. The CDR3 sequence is CSANPIGDSPLHF. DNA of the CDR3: TGCAGTGCTAACCCCATCGGGGATTCACCCCTCCACTTT.

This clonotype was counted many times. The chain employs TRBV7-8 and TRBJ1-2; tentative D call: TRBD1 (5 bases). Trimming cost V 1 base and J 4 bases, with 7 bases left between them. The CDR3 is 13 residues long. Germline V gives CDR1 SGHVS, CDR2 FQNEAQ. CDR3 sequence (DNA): TGTGCCAGCAGCTTAGGGCAGGGCTATGGCTACACCTTC. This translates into CASSLGQGYGYTF. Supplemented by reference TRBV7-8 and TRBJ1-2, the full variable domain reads GAGVSQSPRYKVAKRGQDVALRCDPISGHVSLFWYQQALGQGPEFLTYFQNEAQLDKSGLPSDRFFAERPEGSVSTLKIQRTQQEDSAVYLCASSLGQGYGYTFGSGTRLTVV.

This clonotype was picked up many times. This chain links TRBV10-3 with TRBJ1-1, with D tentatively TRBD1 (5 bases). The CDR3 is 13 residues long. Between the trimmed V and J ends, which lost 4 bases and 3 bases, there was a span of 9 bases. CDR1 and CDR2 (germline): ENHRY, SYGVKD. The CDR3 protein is CAISVGHYTEAFF. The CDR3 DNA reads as TGTGCCATCAGTGTCGGACACTACACTGAAGCTTTCTTT.

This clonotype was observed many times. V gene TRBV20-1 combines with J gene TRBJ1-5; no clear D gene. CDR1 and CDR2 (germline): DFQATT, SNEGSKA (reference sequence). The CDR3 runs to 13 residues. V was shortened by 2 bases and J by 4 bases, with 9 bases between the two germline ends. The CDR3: CSARYSGNQPQHF. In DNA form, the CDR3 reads TGCAGTGCTAGATACAGCGGGAATCAGCCCCAGCATTTT.

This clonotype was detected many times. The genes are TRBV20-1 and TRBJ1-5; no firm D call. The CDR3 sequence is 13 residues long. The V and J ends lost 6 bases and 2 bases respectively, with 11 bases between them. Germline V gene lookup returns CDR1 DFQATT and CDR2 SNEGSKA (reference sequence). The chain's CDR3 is CSAAGPGNQPQHF. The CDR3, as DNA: TGCAGTGCCGCCGGACCTGGCAATCAGCCCCAGCATTTT.

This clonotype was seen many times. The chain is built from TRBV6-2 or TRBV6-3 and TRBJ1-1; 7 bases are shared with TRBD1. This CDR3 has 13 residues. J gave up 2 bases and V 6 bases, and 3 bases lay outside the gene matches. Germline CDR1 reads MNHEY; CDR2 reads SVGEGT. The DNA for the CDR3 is TGTGCCAGCAGGGGAGGGGGCAACACTGAAGCTTTCTTT. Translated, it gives CASRGGGNTEAFF.

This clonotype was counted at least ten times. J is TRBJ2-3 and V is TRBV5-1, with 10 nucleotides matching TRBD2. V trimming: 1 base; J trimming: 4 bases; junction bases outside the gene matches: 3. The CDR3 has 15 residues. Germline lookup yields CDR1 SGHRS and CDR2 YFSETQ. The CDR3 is CASSLSGRASDTQYF. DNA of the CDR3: TGCGCCAGCAGCTTGAGCGGGAGGGCCTCAGATACGCAGTATTTT.

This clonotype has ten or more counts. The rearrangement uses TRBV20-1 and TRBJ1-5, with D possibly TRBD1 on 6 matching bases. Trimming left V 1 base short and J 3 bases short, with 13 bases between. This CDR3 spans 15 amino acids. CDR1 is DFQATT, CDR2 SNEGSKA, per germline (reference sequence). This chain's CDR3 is CSARVPTGTNQPQHF. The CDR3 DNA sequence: TGCAGTGCTAGAGTACCCACAGGGACCAATCAGCCCCAGCATTTT.

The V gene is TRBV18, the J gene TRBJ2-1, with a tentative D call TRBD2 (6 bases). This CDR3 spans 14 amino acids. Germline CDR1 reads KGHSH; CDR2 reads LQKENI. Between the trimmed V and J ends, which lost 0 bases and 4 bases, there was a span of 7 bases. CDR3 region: CASSPPGGYNEQFF. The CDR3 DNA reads TGTGCCAGCTCACCACCAGGAGGGTACAATGAGCAGTTCTTC.

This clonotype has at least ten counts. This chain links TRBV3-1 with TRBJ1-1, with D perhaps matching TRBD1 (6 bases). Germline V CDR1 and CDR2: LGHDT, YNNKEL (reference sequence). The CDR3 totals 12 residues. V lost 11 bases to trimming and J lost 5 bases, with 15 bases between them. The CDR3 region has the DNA TGTGCCGCCTCTGAGGGGGGAACTGAAGCTTTCTTT. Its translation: CAASEGGTEAFF. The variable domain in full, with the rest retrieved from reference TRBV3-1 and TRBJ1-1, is DTAVSQTPKYLVTQMGNDKSIKCEQNLGHDTMYWYKQDSKKFLKIMFSYNNKELIINETVPNRFSPKSPDKAHLNLHINSLELGDSAVYFCAASEGGTEAFFGQGTRLTVV.

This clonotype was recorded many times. CDR3 region: CSANPTKSVEQYF. Here the CDR3 DNA reads TGCAGTGCTAACCCGACCAAGTCCGTCGAGCAGTACTTC. The rearrangement joins TRBV20-1 to TRBJ2-7; the D is unclear. Trimming pared 4 bases from V and 6 bases from J, leaving 16 bases between. Germline lookup yields CDR1 DFQATT and CDR2 SNEGSKA (reference sequence). The CDR3 is 13 amino acids.

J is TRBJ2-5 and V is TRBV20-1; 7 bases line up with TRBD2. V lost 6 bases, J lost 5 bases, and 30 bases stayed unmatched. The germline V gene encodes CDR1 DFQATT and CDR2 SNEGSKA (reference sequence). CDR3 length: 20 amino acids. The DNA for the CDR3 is TGCAGTGCCCAGGCTCCGGGGGGAAGGAATGAATTCAATAATGGCGAGACCCAGTACTTC. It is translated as CSAQAPGGRNEFNNGETQYF.

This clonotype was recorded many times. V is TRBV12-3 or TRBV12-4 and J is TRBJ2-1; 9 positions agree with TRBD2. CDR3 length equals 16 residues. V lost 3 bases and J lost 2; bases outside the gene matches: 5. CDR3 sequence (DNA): TGTGCCAGCAGTTTTGAACTAGCGGGTCCCTACAATGAGCAGTTCTTC. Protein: CASSFELAGPYNEQFF.

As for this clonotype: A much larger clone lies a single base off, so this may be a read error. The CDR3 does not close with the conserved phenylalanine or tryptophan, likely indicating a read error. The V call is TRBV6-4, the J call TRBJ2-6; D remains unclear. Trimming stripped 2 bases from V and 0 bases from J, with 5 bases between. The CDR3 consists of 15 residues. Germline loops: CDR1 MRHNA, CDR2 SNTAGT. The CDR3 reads CASSDTHSGANVLTL. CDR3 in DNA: TGTGCCAGCAGTGACACGCACTCTGGGGCCAACGTCCTGACTTTG.

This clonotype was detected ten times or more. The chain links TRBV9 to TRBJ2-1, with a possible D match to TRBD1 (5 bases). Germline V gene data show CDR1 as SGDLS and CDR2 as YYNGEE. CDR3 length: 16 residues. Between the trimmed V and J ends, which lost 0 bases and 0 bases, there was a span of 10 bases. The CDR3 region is CASSVGGPGSYNEQFF. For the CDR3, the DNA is TGTGCCAGCAGCGTAGGGGGCCCTGGCTCCTACAATGAGCAGTTCTTC.

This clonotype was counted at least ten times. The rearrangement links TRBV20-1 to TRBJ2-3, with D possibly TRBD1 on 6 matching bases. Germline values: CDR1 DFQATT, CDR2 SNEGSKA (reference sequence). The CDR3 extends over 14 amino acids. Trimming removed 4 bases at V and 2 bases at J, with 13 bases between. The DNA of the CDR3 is TGCAGTGCTATTAGGACAGTAGTCACAGATACGCAGTATTTT. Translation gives CSAIRTVVTDTQYF.

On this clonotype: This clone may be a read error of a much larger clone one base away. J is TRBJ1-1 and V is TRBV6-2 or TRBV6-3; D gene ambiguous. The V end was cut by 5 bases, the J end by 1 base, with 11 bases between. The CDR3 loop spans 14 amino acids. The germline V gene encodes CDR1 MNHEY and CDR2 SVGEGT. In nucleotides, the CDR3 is TGTGCCAGCAGTCCTCATACGGGGAACACTGAAGCTTTCTTT. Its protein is CASSPHTGNTEAFF.

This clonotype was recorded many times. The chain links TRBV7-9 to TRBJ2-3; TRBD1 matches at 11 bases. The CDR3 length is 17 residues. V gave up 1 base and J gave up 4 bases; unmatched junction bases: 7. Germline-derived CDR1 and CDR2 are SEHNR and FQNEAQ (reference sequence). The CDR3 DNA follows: TGTGCCAGCAGCTTAGGCAGGACAGGGGGCTTCGCAGATACGCAGTATTTT. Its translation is CASSLGRTGGFADTQYF.

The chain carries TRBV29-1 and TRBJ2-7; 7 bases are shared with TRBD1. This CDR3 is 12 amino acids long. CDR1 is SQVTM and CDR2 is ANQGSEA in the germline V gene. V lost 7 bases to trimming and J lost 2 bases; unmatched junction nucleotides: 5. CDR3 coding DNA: TGCAGCGCCTATGGGACAGCCTACGAGCAGTACTTC. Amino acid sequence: CSAYGTAYEQYF.

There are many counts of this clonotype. CDR3 protein: CASSVGTGESTDTQYF. CDR3 coding DNA: TGTGCCAGCAGCGTGGGGACAGGGGAAAGCACAGATACGCAGTATTTT. This chain joins TRBV9 and TRBJ2-3; TRBD1 aligns across 10 bases. CDR1 and CDR2 from the germline V gene are SGDLS and YYNGEE. The CDR3 runs 16 residues. Unmatched junction bases numbered 3, after V lost 2 bases and J lost 0 bases.

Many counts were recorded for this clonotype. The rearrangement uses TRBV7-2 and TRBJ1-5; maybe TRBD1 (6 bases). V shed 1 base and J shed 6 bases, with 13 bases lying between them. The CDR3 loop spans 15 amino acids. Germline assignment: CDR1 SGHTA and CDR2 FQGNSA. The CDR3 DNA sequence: TGTGCCAGCAGCTTAGTCGGGGGGGCCGGTCAGCCCCAGCATTTT. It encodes CASSLVGGAGQPQHF. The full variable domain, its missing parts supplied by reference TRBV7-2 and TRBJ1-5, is GAGVSQSPSNKVTEKGKDVELRCDPISGHTALYWYRQSLGQGLEFLIYFQGNSAPDKSGLPSDRFSAERTGGSVSTLTIQRTQQEDSAVYLCASSLVGGAGQPQHFGDGTRLSIL.

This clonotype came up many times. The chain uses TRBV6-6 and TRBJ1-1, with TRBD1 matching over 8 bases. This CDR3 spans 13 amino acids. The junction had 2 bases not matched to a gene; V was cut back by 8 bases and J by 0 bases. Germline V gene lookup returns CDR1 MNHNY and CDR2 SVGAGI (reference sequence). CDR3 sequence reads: CASLTGVNTEAFF. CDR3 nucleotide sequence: TGTGCCAGCCTGACAGGGGTGAACACTGAAGCTTTCTTT.